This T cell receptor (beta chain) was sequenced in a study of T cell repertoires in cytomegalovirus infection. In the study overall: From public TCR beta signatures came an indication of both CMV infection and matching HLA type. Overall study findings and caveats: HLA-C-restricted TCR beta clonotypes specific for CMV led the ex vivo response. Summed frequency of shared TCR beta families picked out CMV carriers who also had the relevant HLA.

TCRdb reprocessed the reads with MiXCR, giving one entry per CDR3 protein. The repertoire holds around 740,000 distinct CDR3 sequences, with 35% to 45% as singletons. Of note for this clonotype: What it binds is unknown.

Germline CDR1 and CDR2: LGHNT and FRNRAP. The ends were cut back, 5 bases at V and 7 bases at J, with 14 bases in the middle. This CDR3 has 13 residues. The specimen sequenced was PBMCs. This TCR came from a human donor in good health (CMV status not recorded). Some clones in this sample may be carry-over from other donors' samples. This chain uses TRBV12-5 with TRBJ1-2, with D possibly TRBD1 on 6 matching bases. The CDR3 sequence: CASGPTGPRGYTF. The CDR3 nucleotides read TGTGCTAGTGGTCCAACAGGGCCGCGTGGCTACACCTTC.